Shown below are 15 T cell receptor beta chains from a single sample sequenced in a study of blood T cell repertoires in COVID-19. The method was immunoSEQ multiplex PCR; TCRdb's version includes in-frame clones alone and lacks a portion of them. The sample includes fewer than 400,000 clones, about 91% of them seen just once. Source material: PBMCs or T cells enriched from blood (not recorded which). Receptors originate from a woman in her late teens or twenties who had recovered from COVID-19.

This clone has only a few counts. The CDR3 nucleotides are TGTGCCAGCAGTTACTCCGGACAATCGTTACAGCCCCAGCATTTT. Residues: CASSYSGQSLQPQHF. The J gene is TRBJ1-5, the V gene TRBV6-2 or TRBV6-3; D might be TRBD1 (5 bases). CDR3 length equals 15 residues. CDR1 and CDR2 (germline): MNHEY, SVGEGT. Trimming shortened V by 0 bases and J by 7 bases, and 13 bases separated the two germline ends.

V usage is TRBV6-6 and J usage is TRBJ2-1; D is perhaps TRBD2 (6 bases). Trimming shortened V by 6 bases and J by 4 bases, and 10 bases separated the two germline ends. The CDR3 is made up of 13 amino acids. CDR1 MNHNY and CDR2 SVGAGI come from the germline V gene (reference sequence). CDR3 residues: CASSRDLYNEQFF. Here the CDR3 DNA reads TGTGCCAGCAGCCGGGACTTATACAATGAGCAGTTCTTC.

The V call is TRBV14, the J call TRBJ2-5; D perhaps matches TRBD2 (5 bases). This CDR3 contains 16 residues. The germline V and J ends were trimmed by 1 base and 0 bases, with 12 bases remaining between them. The germline CDR1 and CDR2 sequences are SGHDN and FVKESK. In DNA form, the CDR3 reads TGTGCCAGCAGCCAAGGTCTACGGGGAAACCAAGAGACCCAGTACTTC. This codes for CASSQGLRGNQETQYF.

This chain uses TRBV4-3 with TRBJ2-1, with TRBD2 identical over 9 bases. CDR3 length: 16 amino acids. V was pared by 0 bases and J by 8 bases, with 8 bases of the junction left unmatched. CDR1 is LGHNA and CDR2 is YSLEER in the germline V gene. The CDR3 nucleotides read TGCGCCAGCAGCCAAGAAGCCCTAGCGGGATTGGATGAGCAGTTCTTC. Translated: CASSQEALAGLDEQFF.

This chain uses TRBV4-2 with TRBJ2-1; the match to TRBD2 covers 7 bases. The CDR3 covers 17 residues. From germline, CDR1 is LGHNA and CDR2 YNFKEQ. With V trimmed by 1 base and J by 1 base, 7 bases remained unmatched. The CDR3 here is CASSQVGGSGSYNEQFF. The CDR3 DNA reads as TGTGCCAGCAGCCAAGTGGGCGGGAGTGGGTCCTACAATGAGCAGTTCTTC.

The chain combines TRBV5-4 with TRBJ2-2, with TRBD1 as a possible D gene (6 bases). Looked up from germline, CDR1 is SGHNT and CDR2 is YYREEE (reference sequence). Trimming cost V 3 bases and J 5 bases, with 11 bases left between them. The CDR3 sequence is 14 residues long. CDR3 sequence: CASSSQTGTGELFF. CDR3 DNA: TGTGCCAGCAGCTCACAAACAGGGACCGGGGAGCTGTTTTTT.

The chain recombines TRBV30 with TRBJ1-1; TRBD1 matches 7 bases. Germline-derived CDR1 and CDR2 are GTSNPN and SVGIG (reference sequence). The J segment lost 4 bases and the V segment lost 4 bases, leaving 6 bases of the junction unmatched. The CDR3 consists of 13 residues. For the CDR3, the DNA is TGTGCCTGGAAGACAGGGTGGCTCACTGAAGCTTTCTTT. It translates to CAWKTGWLTEAFF.

The chain employs TRBV5-1 and TRBJ2-6; 11 bases align to TRBD1. CDR3 length: 19 residues. J lost 4 bases, V lost 5 bases, and 14 bases had no gene match. In germline, CDR1 is SGHRS, CDR2 YFSETQ. Here the CDR3 DNA reads TGCGCCAGCAGTTTTATGTGGACAGGGGGCTTCCGCGGGGCCAACGTCCTGACTTTC. The encoded protein is CASSFMWTGGFRGANVLTF.

The rearrangement links TRBV11-3 to TRBJ2-2; the match to TRBD1 covers 8 bases. CDR1 is SGHNT, CDR2 YENEEA, per germline. CDR3 length equals 16 residues. V shed 0 bases, J shed 4 bases, and the junction held 4 bases outside the gene matches. The CDR3: CASSLEGQGSTGELFF. CDR3 nucleotides: TGTGCCAGCAGCTTAGAAGGACAGGGTTCCACCGGGGAGCTGTTTTTT.

This clone was counted a few times. The chain couples TRBV7-9 to TRBJ1-2; D is unresolved. V was pared by 1 base and J by 4 bases, with 7 bases between. The germline V gene encodes CDR1 SEHNR and CDR2 FQNEAQ (reference sequence). CDR3 length: 13 residues. The chain's CDR3 is CASSLGRGYGYTF. The CDR3 DNA is TGTGCCAGCAGCTTAGGCAGAGGCTATGGCTACACCTTC.

The CDR3 sequence: CASSTRDRGGTEAFF. The CDR3 DNA follows: TGTGCCAGTAGTACACGGGACAGGGGCGGCACTGAAGCTTTCTTT. The chain combines TRBV19 with TRBJ1-1; 10 bases are a match to TRBD1. Germline lookup yields CDR1 LNHDA and CDR2 SQIVND (reference sequence). The V and J ends lost 4 bases and 4 bases, in that order; junction bases with no gene match: 6. This CDR3 contains 15 residues.

The chain uses TRBV7-2 and TRBJ1-6; D unclear. Trimming took 0 bases from V and 8 from J, leaving 11 bases between them. The CDR3 is 15 residues long. Per germline, CDR1 SGHTA and CDR2 FQGNSA. The CDR3 DNA reads as TGTGCCAGCAGCTTAGCGGTGACAAATTATTCACCCCTCCACTTT. Residues: CASSLAVTNYSPLHF.

The chain recombines TRBV7-9 with TRBJ2-1; 13 bases line up with TRBD2. V shed 5 bases, J shed 4 bases, and the junction held 2 bases outside the gene matches. The CDR3 covers 15 residues. CDR1 is SEHNR, CDR2 FQNEAQ, per germline (reference sequence). The CDR3 nucleotides read TGTGCCAGCAGCCGGACTAGCGGGAGATACAATGAGCAGTTCTTC. Translation: CASSRTSGRYNEQFF.

This clone is a singleton in its sample. V is TRBV5-8 and J is TRBJ2-1, with 8 bases matching TRBD2. Looked up from germline, CDR1 is SGHTS and CDR2 is YDEGEE. V trimming: 0 bases; J trimming: 6 bases; junction bases outside the gene matches: 5. The CDR3 spans 15 residues. CDR3 nucleotide sequence: TGTGCCAGCAGCTTGGAGGGACTAGACGTCAATGAGCAGTTCTTC. Its translation: CASSLEGLDVNEQFF.

In its sample, this clone was seen a few times. V and J are TRBV6-2 or TRBV6-3 and TRBJ1-5; 7 bases line up with TRBD1. The CDR3 spans 15 residues. Germline V CDR1 and CDR2: MNHEY, SVGEGT. The V and J ends lost 4 bases and 5 bases, in that order; junction bases with no gene match: 8. CDR3 sequence (DNA): TGTGCCAGCAGTTCAGGGACAGCGGTATATCAGCCCCAGCATTTT. Amino acid sequence: CASSSGTAVYQPQHF.